This TCR beta chain was sequenced in a study of spatial heterogeneity in lung cancer. At the level of the study: Averaged across combinations, each unique TCR and UMI pairing appeared more than ten times in raw reads, which were uncorrected.

V was shortened by 4 bases and J by 5 bases, with 5 bases between the two germline ends. The germline V gene has CDR1 SQVTM and CDR2 ANQGSEA. The CDR3 loop spans 10 amino acids. In TCRdb, the 5' RACE reads were re-called with MiXCR into one record per CDR3 protein. The sample lists about 82,000 distinct CDR3 sequences, roughly 13% occurring once. Overall study findings and caveats: Ubiquitous expanded tumor TCRs appeared in blood more at resection than follow-up.

This sample's time point: sample taken at primary tumor resection. Whole RNA was taken from tumor, nontumor lung or frozen PBMC; it was then sequenced unsorted. This clonotype was observed a few times. Antigen: not known. This chain uses TRBV29-1 with TRBJ1-1; D may be TRBD1 (5 bases). The source of this sequence is a male donor with early-stage non-small cell lung cancer. Source: PBMCs, taken at surgery. CDR3 sequence reads: CSVGGTEAFF. The CDR3, as DNA: TGCAGCGTTGGGGGGACTGAAGCTTTCTTT.